The following is a TCR beta chain sequence with its context. Its antigen is currently unknown. The V end was cut by 2 bases, the J end by 0 bases, with 14 bases between. Germline V gene lookup returns CDR1 MNHNS and CDR2 SASEGT. CDR3 length: 18 residues. This sample is part of a study of cytomegalovirus exposure and HLA in healthy donors. The primer mix had 60 Vbeta and 13 Jbeta primers. Here immunoSEQ multiplex PCR was the method, and the copy in TCRdb shows in-frame clones only, minus some. Of fewer than 250,000 clones in the sample, 65% to 80% are singletons; the top ten hold 0.2% to 0.25%. Notes on the study in general: The listing of 150 to 200 TCR beta chains classed them as cytomegalovirus-associated.

Material: PBMCs. The J gene is TRBJ2-6, the V gene TRBV6-1; unclear D gene. This sequence was found in a girl aged 2-9 years in good health and CMV-seronegative. Here the CDR3 reads CASSEIPEISSGANVLTF. CDR3 coding DNA: TGTGCCAGCAGTGAAATCCCGGAGATTAGCTCTGGGGCCAACGTCCTGACTTTC.